This T cell receptor (beta chain) was sequenced for a study of PD-1 blockade in classical Hodgkin lymphoma. Whole-study results and caveats: Complete responders possessed baseline diversity comparable to newly diagnosed patients. TCR diversity at baseline was reported to be reduced in newly diagnosed patients relative to healthy donors. Those starting nivolumab under 1 year post-ASCT were excluded.

There are 17 residues in the CDR3. The V gene's germline CDR1 is SGHRS and CDR2 YFSETQ. V trimming: 0 bases; J trimming: 0 bases; junction bases outside the gene matches: 8. Every patient experienced relapse after autologous stem cell transplantation, and brentuximab vedotin exposure varied. This table comes from immunoSEQ multiplex PCR, and its TCRdb copy is limited to in-frame clones, with some not included. This sample yields around 41,000 clones, of which approximately 70% are seen a single time; 2.5% to 3% belongs to the top ten. A note on this clone: The antigen is unknown.

The chain uses TRBV5-1 and TRBJ2-7, with 8 bases fitting TRBD1. The source of this sequence is a human donor with classical Hodgkin lymphoma. Sequenced here: peripheral blood mononuclear cells (PBMCs), sampled before the second cycle of nivolumab. The CDR3 bases are TGCGCCAGCAGCTTGGGGGCGGGACAGGTAATCTCCTACGAGCAGTACTTC. Protein product: CASSLGAGQVISYEQYF.